This TCR beta chain was sequenced for a study of long-term antiretroviral therapy in people with HIV. The immunoSEQ assay was v3.0, run at survey level. The table came from immunoSEQ multiplex PCR; TCRdb's copy has only in-frame clones and leaves some out. The table includes 15,000 to 20,000 clones, 79% detected once. The CDR3 is made up of 14 amino acids. Trimming pared 6 bases from V and 5 bases from J, leaving 16 bases between. Looked up from germline, CDR1 is SGHDT and CDR2 is YYEEEE. Sequencing was performed on unsorted PBMCs, taken at the start of antiretroviral therapy. This sequence originates from a man aged 30 to 39 with HIV. This chain connects TRBV5-6 to TRBJ2-3, with a tentative D call TRBD2 (7 bases). The CDR3 DNA is TGTGCCAGCACCTCCGGGGGGCCGGTAGATACGCAGTATTTT. It codes for CASTSGGPVDTQYF.